This T cell receptor beta chain was captured by sequencing in a study of T cells in narcolepsy. The overall study: Healthy controls were enrolled alongside patients with narcolepsy type 1 or type 2. Study-wide results and limits: Autoreactive clonotypes reportedly recurred in blood of same and different patients, not controls. Same-patient CSF and blood CD4+ T cell clonotypes included HCRT-specific and TRIB2-specific autoreactive ones.

The CDR3 consists of 15 residues. Germline V gives CDR1 SEHNR, CDR2 FQNEAQ (reference sequence). The germline V and J ends were trimmed by 5 bases and 0 bases, with 14 bases remaining between them. Repertoires were generated with immunoSEQ multiplex PCR, while TCRdb's copy carries only in-frame clones and drops some. The sample records approximately 20,000 clones, 92% being singletons. About this clone: Antigen: not known.

The sequence derives from a human donor with narcolepsy. The chain recombines TRBV7-9 with TRBJ2-7; a weak D match, TRBD1 (6 bases). Sequencing was done on a sample of CD45RA- memory CD4+ T cells from PBMCs. DNA for the CDR3: TGTGCCAGCAGCCTCAACAGGGCGGGCTCCTACGAGCAGTACTTC. Encoded protein: CASSLNRAGSYEQYF.